The 13 T cell receptor beta chains presented below share a single source sample, sequenced in a study of T cells in Graves' hyperthyroidism and ophthalmopathy. RNA transcripts served as the template for amplifying TCR beta CDR3 regions. The HTBI primer set drove a first-round RT-PCR of the TCR CDR3. TCRdb called the multiplex PCR reads again in MiXCR, with one record for every CDR3 protein. The sample has around 600,000 distinct CDR3 sequences, about 16% seen once. Source material: blood. The receptors here all came from a woman aged 35 to 49 with Graves' ophthalmopathy.

Many counts were recorded for this clonotype. The V gene is TRBV11-2, the J gene TRBJ1-1; D may be TRBD1 (6 bases). Germline-derived CDR1 and CDR2 are SGHAT and FQNNGV. V was trimmed by 5 bases and J by 4 bases, leaving 17 bases between them. This CDR3 has 15 amino acids. The CDR3 region is CASSPQGGEGTEAFF. DNA of the CDR3: TGTGCCAGCAGCCCCCAAGGGGGGGAGGGCACTGAAGCTTTCTTT.

This chain uses TRBV7-6 with TRBJ2-3, with unresolved D. Trimming removed 1 base at V and 0 bases at J, with 8 bases between. CDR1 and CDR2 (germline): SGHVS, FNYEAQ. The CDR3 spans 15 residues. In DNA, the CDR3 is TGTGCCAGCAGCTTAGTTCCTTCTAGCACAGATACGCAGTATTTT. Translated, it gives CASSLVPSSTDTQYF.

The chain combines TRBV20-1 with TRBJ1-5; no clear D gene. The CDR3 extends over 16 amino acids. The germline V gene encodes CDR1 DFQATT and CDR2 SNEGSKA (reference sequence). Between the trimmed V and J ends, which lost 0 bases and 2 bases, there was a span of 14 bases. The CDR3 bases are TGCAGTGCTAGAGACCCGGGCAGCCGGGGCAATCAGCCCCAGCATTTT. The encoded protein is CSARDPGSRGNQPQHF.

Many counts were recorded for this clonotype. The V call is TRBV3-1, the J call TRBJ2-1, with TRBD2 matching over 7 bases. The junction had 5 bases not matched to a gene; V was cut back by 1 base and J by 2 bases. This CDR3 is built from 16 residues. Germline CDR1 and CDR2: LGHDT and YNNKEL (reference sequence). CDR3: CASSQVSGGTYNEQFF. The CDR3 DNA reads TGTGCCAGCAGCCAAGTATCCGGGGGGACCTACAATGAGCAGTTCTTC.

The DNA of the CDR3 is TGCAGTGCTCGGCCCAGGGGTGAATTATATGGCTACACCTTC. Amino acid sequence: CSARPRGELYGYTF. The chain combines TRBV20-1 with TRBJ1-2; perhaps TRBD1 as D (6 bases). Per the germline V gene, CDR1 is DFQATT and CDR2 is SNEGSKA (reference sequence). Between the trimmed V and J ends, which lost 5 bases and 5 bases, there was a span of 18 bases. The CDR3 has 14 amino acids.

This clonotype was detected only a few times. The rearrangement joins TRBV4-1 to TRBJ1-6; 11 nucleotides align to TRBD1. V lost 1 base and J lost 10; bases outside the gene matches: 9. The CDR3 runs 17 residues. CDR1 is MGHRA and CDR2 is YSYEKL in the germline V gene. The CDR3 here is CASSQGGGTGGGSPLHF. Written as DNA, the CDR3 is TGCGCCAGCAGCCAAGGAGGGGGGACAGGGGGAGGGTCACCCCTCCACTTT.

This clonotype has at least ten counts. This sequence joins TRBV6-1 and TRBJ2-5; no firm D call. The CDR3 totals 14 residues. Germline values: CDR1 MNHNS, CDR2 SASEGT. Trimming pared 0 bases from V and 1 base from J, leaving 6 bases between. CDR3 sequence: CASSEAGFQETQYF. For the CDR3, the DNA is TGTGCCAGCAGTGAAGCTGGGTTCCAAGAGACCCAGTACTTC.

This clonotype was seen repeatedly, ten times or more. This CDR3 reads CASRQDRDNTEAFF. CDR3 sequence (DNA): TGTGCCAGCAGGCAGGACAGGGACAACACTGAAGCTTTCTTT. The chain has TRBV6-1 and TRBJ1-1, with 8 bases aligning to TRBD1. The CDR3 runs to 14 residues. V lost 6 bases and J lost 2; bases outside the gene matches: 5. CDR1 and CDR2 from the germline V gene are MNHNS and SASEGT.

This clonotype was observed at least ten times. This chain links TRBV6-1 with TRBJ2-1; 8 nucleotides align to TRBD2. The CDR3 contains 15 residues. After removal of 7 bases from V and 1 base from J, the junction contained 6 bases not matched to a gene. Looked up from germline, CDR1 is MNHNS and CDR2 is SASEGT. The CDR3 DNA sequence: TGTGCCAGCAATTCCCGGGAGGGGTCCTACAATGAGCAGTTCTTC. Encoded protein: CASNSREGSYNEQFF.

In this sample, this clonotype turned up many times. DNA for the CDR3: TGTGCCAGCAGAGGAACCCTGGGGGGAGCCAAAAACATTCAGTACTTC. Encoded protein: CASRGTLGGAKNIQYF. This chain joins TRBV2 and TRBJ2-4, with D maybe TRBD2 (6 bases). Germline V gene data show CDR1 as SNHLY and CDR2 as FYNNEI. The V end was cut by 6 bases, the J end by 0 bases, with 15 bases between. The CDR3 totals 16 residues.

At least ten counts were recorded for this clonotype. The chain is built from TRBV2 and TRBJ2-1, with TRBD2 identical over 11 bases. CDR1 SNHLY and CDR2 FYNNEI come from the germline V gene. The CDR3 length is 16 residues. Trimming removed 2 bases from V and 9 bases from J; junction bases left unmatched: 9. For the CDR3, the DNA is TGTGCCAGCAGTGAATGGGGTACTAGCGGGGGAGGTGAGCAGTTCTTC. Translated, it gives CASSEWGTSGGGEQFF.

This clonotype was picked up a small number of times. V usage is TRBV4-1 and J usage is TRBJ2-7, with TRBD1 as a possible D gene (5 bases). The CDR3 extends over 15 amino acids. Trimming took off 5 bases at V and 3 bases at J, with 17 bases between the two ends. Germline V CDR1 and CDR2: MGHRA, YSYEKL. The CDR3 protein is CASSSPQGNSYEQYF. The CDR3 DNA reads as TGCGCCAGCAGCTCACCTCAGGGCAACAGCTACGAGCAGTACTTC.

The gene calls are TRBV6-1 and TRBJ1-1; D call uncertain. This CDR3 contains 13 residues. Trimming removed 5 bases at V and 4 bases at J, with 11 bases between. Germline CDR1 reads MNHNS; CDR2 reads SASEGT. The CDR3 DNA reads as TGTGCCAGCAGTTCAATCAAAGGCACTGAAGCTTTCTTT. This sequence encodes CASSSIKGTEAFF.